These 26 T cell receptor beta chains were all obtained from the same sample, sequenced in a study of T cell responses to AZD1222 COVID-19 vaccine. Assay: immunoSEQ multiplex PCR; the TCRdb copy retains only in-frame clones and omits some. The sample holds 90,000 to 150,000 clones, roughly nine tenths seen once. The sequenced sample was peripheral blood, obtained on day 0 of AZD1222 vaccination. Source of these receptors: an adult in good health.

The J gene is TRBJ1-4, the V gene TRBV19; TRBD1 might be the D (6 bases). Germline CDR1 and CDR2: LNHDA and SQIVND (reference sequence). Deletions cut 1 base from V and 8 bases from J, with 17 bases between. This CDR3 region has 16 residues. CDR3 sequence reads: CASSIVQGGFGEKLFF. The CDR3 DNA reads TGTGCCAGTAGTATAGTACAGGGTGGTTTTGGAGAAAAACTGTTTTTT.

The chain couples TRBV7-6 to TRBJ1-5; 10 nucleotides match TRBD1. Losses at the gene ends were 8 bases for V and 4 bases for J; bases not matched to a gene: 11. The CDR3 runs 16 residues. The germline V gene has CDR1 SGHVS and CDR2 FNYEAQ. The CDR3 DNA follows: TGTGCCAGCTCGCCTCTCCCGGGACAGGGGAATCAGCCCCAGCATTTT. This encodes CASSPLPGQGNQPQHF.

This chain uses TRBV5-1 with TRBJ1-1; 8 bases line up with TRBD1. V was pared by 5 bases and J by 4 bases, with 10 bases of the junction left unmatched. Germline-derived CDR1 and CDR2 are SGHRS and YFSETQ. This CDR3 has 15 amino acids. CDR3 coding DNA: TGCGCCAGCAGGGCTCGGGGACAGGCGGGCACTGAAGCTTTCTTT. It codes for CASRARGQAGTEAFF.

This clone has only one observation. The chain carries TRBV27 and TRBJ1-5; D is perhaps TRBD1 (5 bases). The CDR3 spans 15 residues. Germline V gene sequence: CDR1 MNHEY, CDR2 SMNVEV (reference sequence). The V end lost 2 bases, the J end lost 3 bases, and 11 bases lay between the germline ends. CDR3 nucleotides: TGTGCCAGCAGTTTAGACAGAGGGCCCAATCAGCCCCAGCATTTT. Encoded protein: CASSLDRGPNQPQHF.

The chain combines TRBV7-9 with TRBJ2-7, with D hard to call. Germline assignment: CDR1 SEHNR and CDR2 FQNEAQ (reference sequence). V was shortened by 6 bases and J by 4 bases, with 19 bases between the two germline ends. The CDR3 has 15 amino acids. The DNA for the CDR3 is TGTGCCAGCAGTATCTTCGGCTCTTCCCGTTACGAGCAGTACTTC. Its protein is CASSIFGSSRYEQYF.

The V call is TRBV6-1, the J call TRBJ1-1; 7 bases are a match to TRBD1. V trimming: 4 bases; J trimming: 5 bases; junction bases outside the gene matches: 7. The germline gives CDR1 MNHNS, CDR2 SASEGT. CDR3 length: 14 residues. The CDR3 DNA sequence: TGTGCCAGCAGTGCAGACAGGGTATCGACTGAAGCTTTCTTT. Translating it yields CASSADRVSTEAFF.

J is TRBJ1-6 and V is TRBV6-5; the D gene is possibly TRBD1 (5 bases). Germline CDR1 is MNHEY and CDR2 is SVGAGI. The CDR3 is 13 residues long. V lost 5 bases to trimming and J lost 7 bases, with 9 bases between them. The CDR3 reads CASSLTENSPLHF. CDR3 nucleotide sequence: TGTGCCAGCAGTCTGACAGAAAATTCACCCCTCCACTTT.

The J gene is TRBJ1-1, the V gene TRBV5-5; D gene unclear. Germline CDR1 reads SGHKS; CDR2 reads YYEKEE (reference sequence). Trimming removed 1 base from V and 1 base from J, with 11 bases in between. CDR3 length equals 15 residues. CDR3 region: CASSLYALRNTEAFF. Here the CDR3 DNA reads TGTGCCAGCAGCTTGTATGCTCTTCGGAACACTGAAGCTTTCTTT.

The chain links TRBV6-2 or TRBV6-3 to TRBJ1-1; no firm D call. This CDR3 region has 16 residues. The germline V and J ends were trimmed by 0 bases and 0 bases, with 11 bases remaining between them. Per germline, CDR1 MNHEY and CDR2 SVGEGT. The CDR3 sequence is CASSYSYKKMNTEAFF. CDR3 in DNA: TGTGCCAGCAGTTACTCTTATAAGAAGATGAACACTGAAGCTTTCTTT.

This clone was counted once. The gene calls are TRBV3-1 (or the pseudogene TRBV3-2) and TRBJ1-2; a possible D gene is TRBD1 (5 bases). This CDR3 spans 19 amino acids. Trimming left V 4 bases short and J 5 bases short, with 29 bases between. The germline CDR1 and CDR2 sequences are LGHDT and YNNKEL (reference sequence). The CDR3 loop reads CASSRGAPGSSFPSYGYTF. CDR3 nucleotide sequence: TGTGCCAGCAGCCGAGGGGCACCGGGATCCTCTTTCCCCTCATATGGCTACACCTTC.

CDR3 loop: CASSYLAAGETQYF. The DNA of the CDR3 is TGTGCCAGCAGTTACCTAGCGGCGGGGGAGACCCAGTACTTC. The chain is built from TRBV27 and TRBJ2-5; 7 bases are a match to TRBD2. Germline-derived CDR1 and CDR2 are MNHEY and SMNVEV (reference sequence). CDR3 size: 14 residues. Trimming removed 4 bases from V and 5 bases from J; junction bases left unmatched: 7.

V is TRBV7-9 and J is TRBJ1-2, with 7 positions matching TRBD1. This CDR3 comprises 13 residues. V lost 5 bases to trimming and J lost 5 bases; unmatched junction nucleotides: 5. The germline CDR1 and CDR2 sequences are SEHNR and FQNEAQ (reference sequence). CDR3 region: CASSKRTGYGYTF. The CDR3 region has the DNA TGTGCCAGCAGCAAACGGACAGGATATGGCTACACCTTC.

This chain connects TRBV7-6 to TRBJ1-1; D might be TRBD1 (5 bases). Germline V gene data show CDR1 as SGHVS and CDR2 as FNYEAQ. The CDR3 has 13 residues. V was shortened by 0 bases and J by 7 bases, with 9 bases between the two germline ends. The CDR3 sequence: CASSLAGRGEAFF. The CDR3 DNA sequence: TGTGCCAGCAGCTTAGCGGGGCGGGGTGAAGCTTTCTTT.

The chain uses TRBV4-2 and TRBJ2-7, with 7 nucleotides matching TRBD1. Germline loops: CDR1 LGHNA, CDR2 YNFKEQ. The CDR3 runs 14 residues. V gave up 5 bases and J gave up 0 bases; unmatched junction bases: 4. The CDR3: CASSSRDSSYEQYF. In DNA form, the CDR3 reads TGTGCCAGCAGCTCCCGGGACAGCTCCTACGAGCAGTACTTC.

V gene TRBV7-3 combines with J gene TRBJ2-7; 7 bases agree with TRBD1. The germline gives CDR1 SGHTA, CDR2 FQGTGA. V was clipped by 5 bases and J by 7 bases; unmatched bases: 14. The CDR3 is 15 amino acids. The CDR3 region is CASSPRQADRREQYF. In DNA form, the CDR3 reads TGTGCCAGCAGCCCCAGACAGGCGGACAGGAGGGAGCAGTACTTC.

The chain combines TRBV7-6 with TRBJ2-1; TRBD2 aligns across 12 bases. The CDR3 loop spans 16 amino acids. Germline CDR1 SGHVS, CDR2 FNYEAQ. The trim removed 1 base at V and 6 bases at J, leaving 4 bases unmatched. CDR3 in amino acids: CASSLGSSGGANEQFF. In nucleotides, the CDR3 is TGTGCCAGCAGCTTAGGGTCTAGCGGGGGGGCCAATGAGCAGTTCTTC.

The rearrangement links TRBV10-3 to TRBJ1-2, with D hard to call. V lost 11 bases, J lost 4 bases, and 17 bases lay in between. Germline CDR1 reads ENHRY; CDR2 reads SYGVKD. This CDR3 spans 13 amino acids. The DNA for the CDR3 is TGTGCCTTTAAGGAGGACCGGACCTATGGCTACACCTTC. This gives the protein CAFKEDRTYGYTF.

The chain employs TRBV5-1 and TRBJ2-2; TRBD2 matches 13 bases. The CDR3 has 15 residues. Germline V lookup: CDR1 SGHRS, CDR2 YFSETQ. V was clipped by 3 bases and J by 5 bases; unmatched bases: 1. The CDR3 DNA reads TGCGCCAGCAGCTGGACTAGCGGGGGTACCGGGGAGCTGTTTTTT. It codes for CASSWTSGGTGELFF.

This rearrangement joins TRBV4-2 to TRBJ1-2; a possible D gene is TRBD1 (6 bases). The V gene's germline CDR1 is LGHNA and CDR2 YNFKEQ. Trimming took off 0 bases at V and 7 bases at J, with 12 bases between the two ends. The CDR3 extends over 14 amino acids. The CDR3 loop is CASSQERGGSGYTF. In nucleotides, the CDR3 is TGTGCCAGCAGCCAAGAGAGGGGGGGTAGTGGCTACACCTTC.

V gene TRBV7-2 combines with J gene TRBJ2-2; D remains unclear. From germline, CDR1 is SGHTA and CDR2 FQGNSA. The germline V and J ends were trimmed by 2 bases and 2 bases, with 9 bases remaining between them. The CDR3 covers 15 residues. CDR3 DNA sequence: TGTGCCAGCAGCTTATCGCGGATAAACACCGGGGAGCTGTTTTTT. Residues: CASSLSRINTGELFF.

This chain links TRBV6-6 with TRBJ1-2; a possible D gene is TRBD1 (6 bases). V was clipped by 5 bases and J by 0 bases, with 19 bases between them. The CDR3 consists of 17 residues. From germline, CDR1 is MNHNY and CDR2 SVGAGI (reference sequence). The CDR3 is CASSLHNRGGSNYGYTF. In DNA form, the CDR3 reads TGTGCCAGCAGTCTCCACAATCGGGGGGGCTCTAACTATGGCTACACCTTC.

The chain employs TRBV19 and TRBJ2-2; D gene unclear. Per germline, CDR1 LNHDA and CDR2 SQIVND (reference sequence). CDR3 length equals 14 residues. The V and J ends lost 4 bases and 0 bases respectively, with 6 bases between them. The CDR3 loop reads CASSTDTNTGELFF. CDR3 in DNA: TGTGCCAGTAGTACCGACACGAACACCGGGGAGCTGTTTTTT. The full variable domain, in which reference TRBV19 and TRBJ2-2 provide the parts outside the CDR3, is DGGITQSPKYLFRKEGQNVTLSCEQNLNHDAMYWYRQDPGQGLRLIYYSQIVNDFQKGDIAEGYSVSREKKESFPLTVTSAQKNPTAFYLCASSTDTNTGELFFGEGSRLTVL.

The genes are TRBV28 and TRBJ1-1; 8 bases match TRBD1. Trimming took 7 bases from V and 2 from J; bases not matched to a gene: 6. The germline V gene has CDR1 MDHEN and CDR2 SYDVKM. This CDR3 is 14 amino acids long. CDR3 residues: CASNYRGLNTEAFF. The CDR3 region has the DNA TGTGCCAGCAATTACAGGGGGTTAAACACTGAAGCTTTCTTT.

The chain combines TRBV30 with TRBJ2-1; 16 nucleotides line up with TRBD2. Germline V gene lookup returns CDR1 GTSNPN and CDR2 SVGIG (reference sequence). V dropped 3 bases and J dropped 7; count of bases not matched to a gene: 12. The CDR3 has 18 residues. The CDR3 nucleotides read TGTGCCTGGAGCCCCGGGACTAGCGGGGGGGCCATATGGAATGAGCAGTTCTTC. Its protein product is CAWSPGTSGGAIWNEQFF.

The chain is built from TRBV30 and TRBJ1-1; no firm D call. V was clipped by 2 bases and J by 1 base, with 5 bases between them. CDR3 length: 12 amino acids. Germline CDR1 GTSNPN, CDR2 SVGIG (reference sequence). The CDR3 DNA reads TGTGCCTGGAGTAAGGGGAACACTGAAGCTTTCTTT. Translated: CAWSKGNTEAFF.

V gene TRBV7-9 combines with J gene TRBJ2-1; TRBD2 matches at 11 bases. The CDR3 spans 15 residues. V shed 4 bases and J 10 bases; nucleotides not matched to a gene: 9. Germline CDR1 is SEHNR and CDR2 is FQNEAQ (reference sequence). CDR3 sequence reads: CASSSTSGVPYEQFF. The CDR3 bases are TGTGCCAGCAGCTCGACTAGCGGGGTTCCGTACGAGCAGTTCTTC. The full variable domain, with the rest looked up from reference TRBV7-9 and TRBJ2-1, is DTGVSQNPRHKITKRGQNVTFRCDPISEHNRLYWYRQTLGQGPEFLTYFQNEAQLEKSRLLSDRFSAERPKGSFSTLEIQRTEQGDSAMYLCASSSTSGVPYEQFFGPGTRLTVL.